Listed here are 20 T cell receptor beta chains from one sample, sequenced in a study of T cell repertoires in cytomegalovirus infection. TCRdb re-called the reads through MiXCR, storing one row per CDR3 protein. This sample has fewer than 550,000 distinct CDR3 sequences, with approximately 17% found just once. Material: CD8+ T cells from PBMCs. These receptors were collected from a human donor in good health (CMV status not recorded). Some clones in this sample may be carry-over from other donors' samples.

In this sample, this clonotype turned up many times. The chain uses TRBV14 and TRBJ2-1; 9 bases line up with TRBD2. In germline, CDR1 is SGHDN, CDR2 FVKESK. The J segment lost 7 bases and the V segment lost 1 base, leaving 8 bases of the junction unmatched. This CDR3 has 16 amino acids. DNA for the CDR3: TGTGCCAGCAGCCAAGCCGGCGGGAGGGCCAGGAATGAGCAGTTCTTC. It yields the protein CASSQAGGRARNEQFF.

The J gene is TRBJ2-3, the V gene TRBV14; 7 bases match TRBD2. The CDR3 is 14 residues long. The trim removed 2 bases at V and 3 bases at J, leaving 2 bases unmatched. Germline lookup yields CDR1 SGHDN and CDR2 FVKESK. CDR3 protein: CASSQWGGTDTQYF. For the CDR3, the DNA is TGTGCCAGCAGCCAATGGGGGGGGACAGATACGCAGTATTTT.

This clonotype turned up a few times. The CDR3 sequence: CSARDWDAGTYEQYF. The CDR3 nucleotides are TGCAGTGCTAGAGATTGGGACGCAGGAACCTACGAGCAGTACTTC. V is TRBV20-1 and J is TRBJ2-7, with D perhaps TRBD1 or TRBD2 (5 bases each). The CDR3 is made up of 15 amino acids. The germline V gene has CDR1 DFQATT and CDR2 SNEGSKA (reference sequence). Trimming took 0 bases from V and 2 from J, leaving 14 bases between them.

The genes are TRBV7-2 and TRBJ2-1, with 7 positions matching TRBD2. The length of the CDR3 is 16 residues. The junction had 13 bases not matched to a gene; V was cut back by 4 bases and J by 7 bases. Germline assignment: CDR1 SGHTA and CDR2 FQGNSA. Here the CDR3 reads CASSSTLRAGLNEQFF. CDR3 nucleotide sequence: TGTGCCAGCAGCTCCACCTTACGAGCGGGATTAAATGAGCAGTTCTTC.

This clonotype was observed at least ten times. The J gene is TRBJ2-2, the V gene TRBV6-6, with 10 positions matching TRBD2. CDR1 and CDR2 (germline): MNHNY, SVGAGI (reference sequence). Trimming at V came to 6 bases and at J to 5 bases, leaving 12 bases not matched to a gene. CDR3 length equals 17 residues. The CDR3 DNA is TGTGCCAGCAGATGGTCAGCGGGAGGGGTAAAAACCGGGGAGCTGTTTTTT. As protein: CASRWSAGGVKTGELFF.

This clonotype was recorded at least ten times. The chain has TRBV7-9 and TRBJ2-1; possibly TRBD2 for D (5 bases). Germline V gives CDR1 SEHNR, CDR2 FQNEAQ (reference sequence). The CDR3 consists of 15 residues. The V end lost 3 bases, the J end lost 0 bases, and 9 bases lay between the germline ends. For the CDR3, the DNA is TGTGCCAGCAGCTTTAGCGTCAGCTCCTACAATGAGCAGTTCTTC. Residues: CASSFSVSSYNEQFF.

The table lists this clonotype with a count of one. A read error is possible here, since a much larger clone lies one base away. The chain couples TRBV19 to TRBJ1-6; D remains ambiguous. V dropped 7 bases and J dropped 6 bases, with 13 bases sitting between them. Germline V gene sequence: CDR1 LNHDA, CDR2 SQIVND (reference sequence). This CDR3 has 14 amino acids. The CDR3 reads CASNSGRTNSPLHF. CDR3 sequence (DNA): TGTGCCAGTAACAGTGGGAGGACTAATTCACCCCTCCACTTT.

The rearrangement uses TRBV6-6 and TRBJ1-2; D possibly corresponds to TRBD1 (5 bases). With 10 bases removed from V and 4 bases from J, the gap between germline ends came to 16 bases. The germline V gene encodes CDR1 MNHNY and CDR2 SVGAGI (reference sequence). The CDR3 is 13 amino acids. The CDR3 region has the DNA TGTGCCACCCATCCCGGGACGGGCTATGGCTACACCTTC. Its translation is CATHPGTGYGYTF.

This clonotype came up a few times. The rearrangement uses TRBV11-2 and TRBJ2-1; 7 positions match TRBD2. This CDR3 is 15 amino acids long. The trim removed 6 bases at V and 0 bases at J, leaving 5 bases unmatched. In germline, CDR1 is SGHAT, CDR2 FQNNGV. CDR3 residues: CASRGGGRSYNEQFF. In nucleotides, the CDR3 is TGTGCCAGCAGGGGGGGGGGTCGCTCCTACAATGAGCAGTTCTTC.

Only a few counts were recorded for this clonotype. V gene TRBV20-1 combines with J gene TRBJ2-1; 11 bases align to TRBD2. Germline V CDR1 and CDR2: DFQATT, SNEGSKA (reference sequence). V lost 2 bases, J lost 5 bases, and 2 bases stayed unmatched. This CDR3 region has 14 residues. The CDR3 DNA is TGCAGTGCTAGACAACTAGCGGGGGACAATGAGCAGTTCTTC. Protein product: CSARQLAGDNEQFF.

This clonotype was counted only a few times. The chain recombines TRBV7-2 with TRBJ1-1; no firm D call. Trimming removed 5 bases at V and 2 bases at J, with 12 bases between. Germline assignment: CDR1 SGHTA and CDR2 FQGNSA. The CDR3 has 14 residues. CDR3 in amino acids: CASSQQRANTEAFF. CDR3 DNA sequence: TGTGCCAGCAGCCAACAGAGGGCCAACACTGAAGCTTTCTTT. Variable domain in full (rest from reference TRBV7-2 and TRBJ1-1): GAGVSQSPSNKVTEKGKDVELRCDPISGHTALYWYRQSLGQGLEFLIYFQGNSAPDKSGLPSDRFSAERTGGSVSTLTIQRTQQEDSAVYLCASSQQRANTEAFFGQGTRLTVV.

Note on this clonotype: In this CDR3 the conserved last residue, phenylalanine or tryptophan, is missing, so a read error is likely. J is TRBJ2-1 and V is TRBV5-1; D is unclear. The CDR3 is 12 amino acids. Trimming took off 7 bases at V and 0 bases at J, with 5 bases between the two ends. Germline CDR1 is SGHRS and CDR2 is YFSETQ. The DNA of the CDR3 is TGCGCCAGCGCATACTCCTACAATGAGCAGTTCTTA. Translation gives CASAYSYNEQFL.

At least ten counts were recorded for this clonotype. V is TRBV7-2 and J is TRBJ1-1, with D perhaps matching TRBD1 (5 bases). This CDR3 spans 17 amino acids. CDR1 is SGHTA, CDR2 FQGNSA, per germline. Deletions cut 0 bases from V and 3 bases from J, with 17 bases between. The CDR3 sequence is CASSLAPVSGEDTEAFF. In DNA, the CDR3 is TGTGCCAGCAGCTTAGCCCCCGTCTCGGGGGAGGACACTGAAGCTTTCTTT.

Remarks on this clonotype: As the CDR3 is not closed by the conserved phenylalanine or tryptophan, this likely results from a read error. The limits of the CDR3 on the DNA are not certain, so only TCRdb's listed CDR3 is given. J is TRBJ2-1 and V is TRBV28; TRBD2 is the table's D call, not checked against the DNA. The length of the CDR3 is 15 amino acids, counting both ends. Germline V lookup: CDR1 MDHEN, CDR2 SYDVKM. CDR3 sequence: CASSLFQRGYNEQCL.

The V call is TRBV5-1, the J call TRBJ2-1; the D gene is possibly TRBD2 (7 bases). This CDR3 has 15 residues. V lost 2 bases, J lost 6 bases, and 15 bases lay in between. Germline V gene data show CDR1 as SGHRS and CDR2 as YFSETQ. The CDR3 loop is CASSFGGGAGNEQFF. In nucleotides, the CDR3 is TGCGCCAGCAGCTTCGGTGGGGGGGCAGGCAATGAGCAGTTCTTC.

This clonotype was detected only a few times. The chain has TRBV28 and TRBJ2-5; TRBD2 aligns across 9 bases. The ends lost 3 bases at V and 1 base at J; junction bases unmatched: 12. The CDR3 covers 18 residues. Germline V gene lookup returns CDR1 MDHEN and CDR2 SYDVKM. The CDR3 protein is CASSLRSGLAGFQETQYF. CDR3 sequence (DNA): TGTGCCAGCAGTTTGCGGTCGGGGCTAGCGGGGTTCCAAGAGACCCAGTACTTC.

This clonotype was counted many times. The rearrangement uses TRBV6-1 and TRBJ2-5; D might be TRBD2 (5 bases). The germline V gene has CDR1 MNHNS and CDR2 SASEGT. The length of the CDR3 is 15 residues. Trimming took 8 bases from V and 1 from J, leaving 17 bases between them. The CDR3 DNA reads TGTGCCAGCGCGACTACCACTTGGGCCCAAGAGACCCAGTACTTC. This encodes CASATTTWAQETQYF.

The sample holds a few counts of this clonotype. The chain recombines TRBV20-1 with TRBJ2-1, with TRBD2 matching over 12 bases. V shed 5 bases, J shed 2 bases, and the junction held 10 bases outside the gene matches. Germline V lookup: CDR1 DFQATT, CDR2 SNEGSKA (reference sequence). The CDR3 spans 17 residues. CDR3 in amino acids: CSASLRASGRAYNEQFF. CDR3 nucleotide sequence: TGCAGTGCTTCCCTTCGGGCTAGCGGGAGGGCCTACAATGAGCAGTTCTTC.

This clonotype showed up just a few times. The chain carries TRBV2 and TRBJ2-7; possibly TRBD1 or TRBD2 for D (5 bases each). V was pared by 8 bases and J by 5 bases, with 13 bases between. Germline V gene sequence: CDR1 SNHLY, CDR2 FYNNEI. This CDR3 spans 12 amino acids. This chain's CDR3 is CASQGTHNEQYF. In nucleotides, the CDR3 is TGTGCCAGCCAAGGGACCCACAACGAGCAGTACTTC.

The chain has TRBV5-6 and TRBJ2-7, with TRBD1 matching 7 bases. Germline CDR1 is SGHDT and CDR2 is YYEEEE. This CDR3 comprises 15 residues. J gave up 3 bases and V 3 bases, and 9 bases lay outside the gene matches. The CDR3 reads CASSYPTGDHYEQYF. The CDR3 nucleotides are TGTGCCAGCAGCTACCCCACAGGGGACCACTACGAGCAGTACTTC.